The 11 T cell receptor beta chains listed next were all sequenced from one sample in a study of blood T cells in healthy people across ages. A second about 6 to 11 cycle PCR used barcoded and J-beta primers. TCRdb used MiXCR to reprocess the 5' RACE reads, holding one entry per CDR3 protein. The sample contains about 580,000 distinct CDR3 sequences, 40% to 50% of which appear only once. Sequenced sample: blood. All receptors come from a man at least 80 years old in good health.

The sample holds a few counts of this clonotype. This CDR3 is CAGSGTGWADTQYF. DNA for the CDR3: TGTGCCGGATCCGGGACAGGGTGGGCAGATACGCAGTATTTT. V is TRBV2 and J is TRBJ2-3; 9 bases map to TRBD1. The CDR3 extends over 14 amino acids. Trimming removed 11 bases from V and 4 bases from J; junction bases left unmatched: 10. Looked up from germline, CDR1 is SNHLY and CDR2 is FYNNEI.

The sample holds a few counts of this clonotype. This sequence joins TRBV27 and TRBJ2-7; either TRBD1 or TRBD2 may supply D (5 bases each). The CDR3 has 14 amino acids. Trimming took off 6 bases at V and 1 base at J, with 13 bases between the two ends. Per the germline V gene, CDR1 is MNHEY and CDR2 is SMNVEV (reference sequence). The CDR3 loop reads CASRRSGPSYEQYF. CDR3 in DNA: TGTGCCAGCAGACGCTCGGGACCTTCCTACGAGCAGTACTTC.

V usage is TRBV29-1 and J usage is TRBJ1-1, with D perhaps TRBD1 (5 bases). V lost 5 bases, J lost 0 bases, and 16 bases lay in between. The CDR3 loop spans 15 amino acids. Germline-derived CDR1 and CDR2 are SQVTM and ANQGSEA. CDR3 sequence: CSVPKREGMNTEAFF. In DNA form, the CDR3 reads TGCAGCGTTCCAAAAAGGGAGGGGATGAACACTGAAGCTTTCTTT.

CDR3 nucleotides: TGTGCCACCAGCACTGTCAGGGACGAGGCCTACGAGCAGTACTTC. Translation gives CATSTVRDEAYEQYF. The chain combines TRBV15 with TRBJ2-7; D assignment may be TRBD1 or TRBD2 (5 bases each). Trimming left V 4 bases short and J 2 bases short, with 15 bases between. The CDR3 consists of 15 residues. Germline assignment: CDR1 LNHNV and CDR2 YYDKDF (reference sequence).

The chain joins TRBV7-2 to TRBJ2-7; 8 nucleotides align to TRBD1. CDR1 and CDR2 from the germline V gene are SGHTA and FQGNSA. There are 15 residues in the CDR3. The junction had 13 bases not matched to a gene; V was cut back by 5 bases and J by 7 bases. The CDR3 nucleotides read TGTGCCAGCAGCAAAGGGGGGACAGGAAACAATGAGCAGTACTTC. It codes for CASSKGGTGNNEQYF. Full variable domain (remainder filled in from reference TRBV7-2 and TRBJ2-7): GAGVSQSPSNKVTEKGKDVELRCDPISGHTALYWYRQSLGQGLEFLIYFQGNSAPDKSGLPSDRFSAERTGGSVSTLTIQRTQQEDSAVYLCASSKGGTGNNEQYFGPGTRLTVT.

This clonotype was seen only a few times. CDR3 in DNA: TGCAGTGCTGGAGGGGTCAGGGCCTACTCCTACGAGCAGTACTTC. Its translation: CSAGGVRAYSYEQYF. The V call is TRBV20-1, the J call TRBJ2-7; D perhaps matches TRBD2 (6 bases). CDR3 size: 15 residues. The germline V gene has CDR1 DFQATT and CDR2 SNEGSKA (reference sequence). V lost 5 bases and J lost 0, with 17 bases in between.

In its sample, this clonotype was seen a few times. The chain is built from TRBV5-1 and TRBJ2-3; perhaps D is TRBD1 or TRBD2 (6 bases each). In germline, CDR1 is SGHRS, CDR2 YFSETQ. With 1 base removed from V and 3 bases from J, the gap between germline ends came to 18 bases. The CDR3 has 17 amino acids. This CDR3 reads CASSLRGDSLGTDTQYF. Written as DNA, the CDR3 is TGCGCCAGCAGCTTGAGGGGGGATTCGCTTGGTACAGATACGCAGTATTTT.

The chain couples TRBV7-2 to TRBJ1-2, with 10 bases matching TRBD1. Germline V gene sequence: CDR1 SGHTA, CDR2 FQGNSA. The CDR3 is made up of 16 amino acids. The trim removed 5 bases at V and 8 bases at J, leaving 14 bases unmatched. The CDR3 is CASSTDPIDRGLGYTF. DNA of the CDR3: TGTGCCAGCAGCACCGATCCAATTGACAGGGGGCTGGGCTACACCTTC.

The rearrangement links TRBV11-2 to TRBJ2-1; 7 positions match TRBD2. Germline V gene lookup returns CDR1 SGHAT and CDR2 FQNNGV. Trimming cost V 5 bases and J 8 bases; bases outside gene matches: 18. This CDR3 spans 17 amino acids. CDR3 in DNA: TGTGCCAGCAGCATCCTGACTGGCGGGAGCCCTAGGGATGAGCAGTTCTTC. Its translation: CASSILTGGSPRDEQFF.

The rearrangement uses TRBV28 and TRBJ2-7, with D perhaps matching TRBD1 (6 bases). The J call may be mistaken, given a closer DNA end match to TRBJ2-5. Per germline, CDR1 MDHEN and CDR2 SYDVKM. The CDR3 consists of 14 residues. The CDR3 DNA is TGTGCCAGCAGTTTTGGGAACAGGGCTCAGACCCAGTACTTC. As protein: CASSFGNRAQTQYF.

The chain employs TRBV7-2 and TRBJ2-7; the D is unclear. V dropped 1 base and J dropped 0 bases, with 16 bases sitting between them. The CDR3 is 17 amino acids. The germline V gene encodes CDR1 SGHTA and CDR2 FQGNSA. The CDR3 reads CASSLEMGGRSSYEQYF. CDR3 in DNA: TGTGCCAGCAGCTTAGAGATGGGCGGCAGAAGCTCCTACGAGCAGTACTTC.